Below, 26 T cell receptor beta chains from the same sample are listed, as sequenced in a study of CD8 T cells in Susac syndrome. Reverse transcription of roughly 0.5 to 1 ug RNA was carried out with random hexamers. Each CDR3 protein is one row after TCRdb ran MiXCR on the immunoSEQ multiplex PCR reads. This table has nearly 110,000 distinct CDR3 sequences, 94% appearing once. The sample taken for sequencing was CD8+ T cells from PBMCs. The receptors stem from a human donor with Susac syndrome.

In DNA form, the CDR3 reads TGCGCCAGCAGGGGTCCTTCAACCGGGGAGCTGTTTTTT. It yields the protein CASRGPSTGELFF. The chain employs TRBV4-3 and TRBJ2-2; D is ambiguous. Trimming stripped 6 bases from V and 5 bases from J, with 10 bases between. CDR1 is LGHNA, CDR2 YSLEER, per germline. The CDR3 contains 13 residues.

The genes are TRBV11-2 and TRBJ1-1; 8 nucleotides match TRBD1. The junction had 11 bases not matched to a gene; V was cut back by 2 bases and J by 6 bases. The V gene's germline CDR1 is SGHAT and CDR2 FQNNGV. The CDR3 loop spans 16 amino acids. The CDR3 nucleotides are TGTGCCAGCAGCTTAAGTACGACAGGGGATCTCGCTGAAGCTTTCTTT. Protein sequence: CASSLSTTGDLAEAFF. The full variable domain, in which reference TRBV11-2 and TRBJ1-1 provide the parts outside the CDR3, is EAGVAQSPRYKIIEKRQSVAFWCNPISGHATLYWYQQILGQGPKLLIQFQNNGVVDDSQLPKDRFSAERLKGVDSTLKIQPAKLEDSAVYLCASSLSTTGDLAEAFFGQGTRLTVV.

The chain recombines TRBV20-1 with TRBJ1-5; D is possibly TRBD1 (5 bases). Trimming took 0 bases from V and 5 from J, leaving 11 bases between them. CDR1 is DFQATT, CDR2 SNEGSKA, per germline (reference sequence). The CDR3 spans 14 residues. The CDR3 bases are TGCAGTGCTAGAGATCCCCAGGGAGATCAGCCCCAGCATTTT. Residues: CSARDPQGDQPQHF.

V and J are TRBV12-3 or TRBV12-4 and TRBJ2-7; D not resolved. Trimming removed 3 bases at V and 6 bases at J, with 6 bases between. The CDR3 extends over 11 amino acids. CDR3 in amino acids: CASSFQSEQYF. CDR3 DNA: TGTGCCAGCAGTTTCCAGTCCGAGCAGTACTTC.

The chain uses TRBV23-1 and TRBJ2-1, with D hard to call. TRBV23-1 is noted as an ORF with a role that remains uncertain. The CDR3 is 12 residues long. Trimming left V 0 bases short and J 5 bases short, with 2 bases between. The CDR3 reads CASSQSHNEQFF. The CDR3 nucleotides read TGCGCCAGCAGTCAATCGCACAATGAGCAGTTCTTC.

The rearrangement links TRBV29-1 to TRBJ1-2; 7 bases line up with TRBD1. From germline, CDR1 is SQVTM and CDR2 ANQGSEA. V lost 6 bases, J lost 4 bases, and 5 bases stayed unmatched. The CDR3 sequence is 12 residues long. The CDR3 DNA sequence: TGCAGCGTATCGACAGGGTCCTATGGCTACACCTTC. Residues: CSVSTGSYGYTF.

The V gene is TRBV6-6, the J gene TRBJ2-3, with TRBD1 identical over 8 bases. This CDR3 comprises 16 residues. With 6 bases clipped from V and 1 base from J, the junction kept 9 bases outside the gene matches. Germline loops: CDR1 MNHNY, CDR2 SVGAGI (reference sequence). The CDR3 is CASSDSPGGGTDTQYF. CDR3 nucleotides: TGTGCCAGCAGCGATAGCCCAGGGGGCGGCACAGATACGCAGTATTTT.

The chain combines TRBV9 with TRBJ2-5; no definite D call. Germline CDR1 and CDR2: SGDLS and YYNGEE. Trimming removed 0 bases from V and 1 base from J, with 10 bases in between. This CDR3 has 15 residues. The CDR3 protein is CASSVERGRQETQYF. For the CDR3, the DNA is TGTGCCAGCAGCGTAGAGAGAGGTCGCCAAGAGACCCAGTACTTC.

This chain joins TRBV29-1 and TRBJ2-4; D possibly corresponds to TRBD2 (6 bases). V was cut by 6 bases and J by 8 bases, with 23 bases left in between. Germline V CDR1 and CDR2: SQVTM, ANQGSEA. The CDR3 covers 15 residues. This CDR3 reads CSVGTRGGERDIQYF. The CDR3 DNA is TGCAGCGTGGGCACGCGGGGTGGGGAAAGAGACATTCAGTACTTC.

V and J are TRBV11-2 and TRBJ2-1; possibly TRBD1 for D (6 bases). Trimming cost V 3 bases and J 7 bases, with 19 bases left between them. In germline, CDR1 is SGHAT, CDR2 FQNNGV. The CDR3 consists of 16 residues. The CDR3 sequence: CASSFHSGTLSNEQFF. As DNA, the CDR3 is TGTGCCAGCAGCTTTCATTCCGGGACATTGAGTAATGAGCAGTTCTTC. The full variable domain, with the rest looked up from reference TRBV11-2 and TRBJ2-1, is EAGVAQSPRYKIIEKRQSVAFWCNPISGHATLYWYQQILGQGPKLLIQFQNNGVVDDSQLPKDRFSAERLKGVDSTLKIQPAKLEDSAVYLCASSFHSGTLSNEQFFGPGTRLTVL.

This clonotype was seen a single time. J is TRBJ2-7 and V is TRBV5-6; possible D gene TRBD2, 5 bases. CDR3 length: 13 residues. V was trimmed by 4 bases and J by 5 bases, leaving 13 bases between them. Germline V gene sequence: CDR1 SGHDT, CDR2 YYEEEE. DNA of the CDR3: TGTGCCAGCAGCCCCACCCCCGGGAACGAGCAGTACTTC. Amino acids: CASSPTPGNEQYF.

The chain couples TRBV6-5 to TRBJ2-1; 7 nucleotides match TRBD2. V lost 4 bases, J lost 4 bases, and 1 base stayed unmatched. CDR1 MNHEY and CDR2 SVGAGI come from the germline V gene. CDR3 length: 13 residues. This chain's CDR3 is CASSSAGYNEQFF. The DNA for the CDR3 is TGTGCCAGCAGTTCAGCGGGGTACAATGAGCAGTTCTTC.

The chain couples TRBV3-1 to TRBJ2-1, with D possibly being TRBD2 (6 bases). Germline V CDR1 and CDR2: LGHDT, YNNKEL (reference sequence). Trimming removed 0 bases from V and 8 bases from J, with 17 bases in between. The CDR3 is made up of 16 amino acids. This CDR3 reads CASSQEFGTHFDEQFF. The CDR3 nucleotides read TGTGCCAGCAGCCAAGAGTTCGGGACTCACTTCGATGAGCAGTTCTTC.

The rearrangement joins TRBV6-2 or TRBV6-3 to TRBJ2-3, with D uncertain. V was trimmed by 4 bases and J by 0 bases, leaving 8 bases between them. This CDR3 comprises 14 residues. Germline lookup yields CDR1 MNHEY and CDR2 SVGEGT. The chain's CDR3 is CASSWARSTDTQYF. DNA of the CDR3: TGTGCCAGCAGTTGGGCCAGAAGCACAGATACGCAGTATTTT.

This clonotype was observed once. The chain joins TRBV19 to TRBJ1-1; 9 bases map to TRBD1. The germline CDR1 and CDR2 sequences are LNHDA and SQIVND (reference sequence). Germline trimming cut 11 bases from V and 1 base from J; bases unmatched to any gene: 5. This CDR3 has 13 amino acids. Here the CDR3 reads CASGQGANTEAFF. CDR3 bases: TGTGCCTCGGGACAGGGTGCGAACACTGAAGCTTTCTTT.

The chain recombines TRBV4-1 with TRBJ2-6; 10 positions match TRBD1. This CDR3 has 15 residues. Germline-derived CDR1 and CDR2 are MGHRA and YSYEKL. J lost 10 bases, V lost 0 bases, and 3 bases had no gene match. CDR3 sequence: CASSQDGGQGNVLTF. As DNA, the CDR3 is TGCGCCAGCAGCCAAGACGGGGGACAGGGGAACGTCCTGACTTTC.

The V and J genes are TRBV20-1 and TRBJ2-1, with 12 bases that match TRBD2. The CDR3 is 15 residues long. CDR1 is DFQATT and CDR2 is SNEGSKA in the germline V gene (reference sequence). V lost 1 base and J lost 9; bases outside the gene matches: 7. The CDR3 protein is CSARVRTSGEGEQFF. In DNA form, the CDR3 reads TGCAGTGCTAGAGTGAGGACTAGCGGGGAGGGTGAGCAGTTCTTC.

The V gene is TRBV6-6, the J gene TRBJ2-1, with D maybe TRBD2 (6 bases). The germline CDR1 and CDR2 sequences are MNHNY and SVGAGI (reference sequence). With 5 bases removed from V and 4 bases from J, the gap between germline ends came to 18 bases. The CDR3 sequence is 16 residues long. CDR3 DNA: TGTGCCAGCAGTCCTACGGCGGGGAATACATACAATGAGCAGTTCTTC. Encoded protein: CASSPTAGNTYNEQFF.

The chain employs TRBV29-1 and TRBJ2-2, with TRBD1 as a possible D gene (5 bases). The CDR3 is 15 amino acids. Germline assignment: CDR1 SQVTM and CDR2 ANQGSEA. The germline V and J ends were trimmed by 3 bases and 0 bases, with 11 bases remaining between them. DNA for the CDR3: TGCAGCGTTGAGCAGGGCTGGTCGAACACCGGGGAGCTGTTTTTT. Amino acids: CSVEQGWSNTGELFF.

This chain joins TRBV6-1 and TRBJ2-1; D is possibly TRBD2 (7 bases). This CDR3 has 14 amino acids. Germline CDR1 and CDR2: MNHNS and SASEGT. Trimming pared 6 bases from V and 3 bases from J, leaving 12 bases between. The CDR3 DNA reads as TGTGCCAGCAGCCAGAGGGGGGGCTACAATGAGCAGTTCTTC. Its translation is CASSQRGGYNEQFF.

The gene calls are TRBV11-1 and TRBJ2-3, with TRBD2 matching 7 bases. Germline V gene data show CDR1 as SGHAT and CDR2 as FQDESV (reference sequence). The CDR3 totals 13 residues. Trimming took 5 bases from V and 5 from J; bases not matched to a gene: 4. The CDR3 region is CASSQRGLDTQYF. The CDR3 DNA sequence: TGTGCCAGCAGCCAGCGGGGCCTAGATACGCAGTATTTT.

V and J are TRBV20-1 and TRBJ1-2; tentatively, D is TRBD1 (5 bases). The CDR3 totals 12 residues. Germline CDR1 reads DFQATT; CDR2 reads SNEGSKA (reference sequence). Trimming took 0 bases from V and 8 from J, leaving 10 bases between them. CDR3 amino acids: CSARDAGSGYTF. The CDR3 nucleotides read TGCAGTGCTAGAGATGCAGGGAGCGGCTACACCTTC.

The J gene is TRBJ2-7, the V gene TRBV2; unclear D gene. Germline-derived CDR1 and CDR2 are SNHLY and FYNNEI. This CDR3 is built from 11 residues. Trimming removed 3 bases from V and 6 bases from J, with 6 bases in between. The DNA of the CDR3 is TGTGCCAGCAGTGACTTCGGCGAGCAGTACTTC. Encoded protein: CASSDFGEQYF.

The chain is built from TRBV9 and TRBJ2-1, with D possibly being TRBD1 (5 bases). CDR1 SGDLS and CDR2 YYNGEE come from the germline V gene. With 7 bases removed from V and 1 base from J, the gap between germline ends came to 9 bases. The CDR3 sequence is 13 residues long. The CDR3 loop is CASGAPSYNEQFF. The CDR3, as DNA: TGTGCCAGCGGGGCCCCATCCTACAATGAGCAGTTCTTC.

The chain couples TRBV27 to TRBJ1-6; TRBD1 aligns across 9 bases. The length of the CDR3 is 15 residues. V dropped 5 bases and J dropped 5; count of bases not matched to a gene: 4. Looked up from germline, CDR1 is MNHEY and CDR2 is SMNVEV (reference sequence). Written as DNA, the CDR3 is TGTGCCAGCAGTCACCGGACAGGGGATAATTCACCCCTCCACTTT. The encoded protein is CASSHRTGDNSPLHF.

The J gene is TRBJ2-7, the V gene TRBV6-6; no definite D call. Germline assignment: CDR1 MNHNY and CDR2 SVGAGI (reference sequence). The CDR3 loop spans 11 amino acids. The V end lost 8 bases, the J end lost 7 bases, and 12 bases lay between the germline ends. The CDR3 here is CASGNKREQYF. Here the CDR3 DNA reads TGTGCCAGCGGCAACAAGAGAGAGCAGTACTTC.